Here is one TCR beta chain with its context. TCRdb reprocessed the RT-PCR reads with MiXCR, giving one entry per CDR3 protein. This table holds under 200,000 distinct CDR3 sequences, 12% found once. These data come from a study of response to subunit inactivated influenza vaccine. The CDR3 contains 14 residues. With V trimmed by 2 bases and J by 5 bases, 2 bases remained unmatched. This same sample was also part of a study on T cells expressing NK-cell markers. That work adds: Researchers built TCR beta cDNA using 5'RACE template switching with UMIs. The study sequenced eight donors, seven HCMV-seropositive and one seronegative. The study found these clonotypes also leading the CD3+CD56-NKG2C+ fraction in a few donors.

V usage is TRBV12-3 or TRBV12-4 and J usage is TRBJ2-2, with 7 positions matching TRBD1. The TCR sequence derives from a man in his fifties or sixties who received an inactivated influenza vaccine. The source material was CD8+ T cells sorted from PBMCs, sampled 11 to 12 days after vaccination. The CDR3 DNA is TGTGCCAGCAGTTTAAACAGGGGTACCGGGGAGCTGTTTTTT. This gives the protein CASSLNRGTGELFF.